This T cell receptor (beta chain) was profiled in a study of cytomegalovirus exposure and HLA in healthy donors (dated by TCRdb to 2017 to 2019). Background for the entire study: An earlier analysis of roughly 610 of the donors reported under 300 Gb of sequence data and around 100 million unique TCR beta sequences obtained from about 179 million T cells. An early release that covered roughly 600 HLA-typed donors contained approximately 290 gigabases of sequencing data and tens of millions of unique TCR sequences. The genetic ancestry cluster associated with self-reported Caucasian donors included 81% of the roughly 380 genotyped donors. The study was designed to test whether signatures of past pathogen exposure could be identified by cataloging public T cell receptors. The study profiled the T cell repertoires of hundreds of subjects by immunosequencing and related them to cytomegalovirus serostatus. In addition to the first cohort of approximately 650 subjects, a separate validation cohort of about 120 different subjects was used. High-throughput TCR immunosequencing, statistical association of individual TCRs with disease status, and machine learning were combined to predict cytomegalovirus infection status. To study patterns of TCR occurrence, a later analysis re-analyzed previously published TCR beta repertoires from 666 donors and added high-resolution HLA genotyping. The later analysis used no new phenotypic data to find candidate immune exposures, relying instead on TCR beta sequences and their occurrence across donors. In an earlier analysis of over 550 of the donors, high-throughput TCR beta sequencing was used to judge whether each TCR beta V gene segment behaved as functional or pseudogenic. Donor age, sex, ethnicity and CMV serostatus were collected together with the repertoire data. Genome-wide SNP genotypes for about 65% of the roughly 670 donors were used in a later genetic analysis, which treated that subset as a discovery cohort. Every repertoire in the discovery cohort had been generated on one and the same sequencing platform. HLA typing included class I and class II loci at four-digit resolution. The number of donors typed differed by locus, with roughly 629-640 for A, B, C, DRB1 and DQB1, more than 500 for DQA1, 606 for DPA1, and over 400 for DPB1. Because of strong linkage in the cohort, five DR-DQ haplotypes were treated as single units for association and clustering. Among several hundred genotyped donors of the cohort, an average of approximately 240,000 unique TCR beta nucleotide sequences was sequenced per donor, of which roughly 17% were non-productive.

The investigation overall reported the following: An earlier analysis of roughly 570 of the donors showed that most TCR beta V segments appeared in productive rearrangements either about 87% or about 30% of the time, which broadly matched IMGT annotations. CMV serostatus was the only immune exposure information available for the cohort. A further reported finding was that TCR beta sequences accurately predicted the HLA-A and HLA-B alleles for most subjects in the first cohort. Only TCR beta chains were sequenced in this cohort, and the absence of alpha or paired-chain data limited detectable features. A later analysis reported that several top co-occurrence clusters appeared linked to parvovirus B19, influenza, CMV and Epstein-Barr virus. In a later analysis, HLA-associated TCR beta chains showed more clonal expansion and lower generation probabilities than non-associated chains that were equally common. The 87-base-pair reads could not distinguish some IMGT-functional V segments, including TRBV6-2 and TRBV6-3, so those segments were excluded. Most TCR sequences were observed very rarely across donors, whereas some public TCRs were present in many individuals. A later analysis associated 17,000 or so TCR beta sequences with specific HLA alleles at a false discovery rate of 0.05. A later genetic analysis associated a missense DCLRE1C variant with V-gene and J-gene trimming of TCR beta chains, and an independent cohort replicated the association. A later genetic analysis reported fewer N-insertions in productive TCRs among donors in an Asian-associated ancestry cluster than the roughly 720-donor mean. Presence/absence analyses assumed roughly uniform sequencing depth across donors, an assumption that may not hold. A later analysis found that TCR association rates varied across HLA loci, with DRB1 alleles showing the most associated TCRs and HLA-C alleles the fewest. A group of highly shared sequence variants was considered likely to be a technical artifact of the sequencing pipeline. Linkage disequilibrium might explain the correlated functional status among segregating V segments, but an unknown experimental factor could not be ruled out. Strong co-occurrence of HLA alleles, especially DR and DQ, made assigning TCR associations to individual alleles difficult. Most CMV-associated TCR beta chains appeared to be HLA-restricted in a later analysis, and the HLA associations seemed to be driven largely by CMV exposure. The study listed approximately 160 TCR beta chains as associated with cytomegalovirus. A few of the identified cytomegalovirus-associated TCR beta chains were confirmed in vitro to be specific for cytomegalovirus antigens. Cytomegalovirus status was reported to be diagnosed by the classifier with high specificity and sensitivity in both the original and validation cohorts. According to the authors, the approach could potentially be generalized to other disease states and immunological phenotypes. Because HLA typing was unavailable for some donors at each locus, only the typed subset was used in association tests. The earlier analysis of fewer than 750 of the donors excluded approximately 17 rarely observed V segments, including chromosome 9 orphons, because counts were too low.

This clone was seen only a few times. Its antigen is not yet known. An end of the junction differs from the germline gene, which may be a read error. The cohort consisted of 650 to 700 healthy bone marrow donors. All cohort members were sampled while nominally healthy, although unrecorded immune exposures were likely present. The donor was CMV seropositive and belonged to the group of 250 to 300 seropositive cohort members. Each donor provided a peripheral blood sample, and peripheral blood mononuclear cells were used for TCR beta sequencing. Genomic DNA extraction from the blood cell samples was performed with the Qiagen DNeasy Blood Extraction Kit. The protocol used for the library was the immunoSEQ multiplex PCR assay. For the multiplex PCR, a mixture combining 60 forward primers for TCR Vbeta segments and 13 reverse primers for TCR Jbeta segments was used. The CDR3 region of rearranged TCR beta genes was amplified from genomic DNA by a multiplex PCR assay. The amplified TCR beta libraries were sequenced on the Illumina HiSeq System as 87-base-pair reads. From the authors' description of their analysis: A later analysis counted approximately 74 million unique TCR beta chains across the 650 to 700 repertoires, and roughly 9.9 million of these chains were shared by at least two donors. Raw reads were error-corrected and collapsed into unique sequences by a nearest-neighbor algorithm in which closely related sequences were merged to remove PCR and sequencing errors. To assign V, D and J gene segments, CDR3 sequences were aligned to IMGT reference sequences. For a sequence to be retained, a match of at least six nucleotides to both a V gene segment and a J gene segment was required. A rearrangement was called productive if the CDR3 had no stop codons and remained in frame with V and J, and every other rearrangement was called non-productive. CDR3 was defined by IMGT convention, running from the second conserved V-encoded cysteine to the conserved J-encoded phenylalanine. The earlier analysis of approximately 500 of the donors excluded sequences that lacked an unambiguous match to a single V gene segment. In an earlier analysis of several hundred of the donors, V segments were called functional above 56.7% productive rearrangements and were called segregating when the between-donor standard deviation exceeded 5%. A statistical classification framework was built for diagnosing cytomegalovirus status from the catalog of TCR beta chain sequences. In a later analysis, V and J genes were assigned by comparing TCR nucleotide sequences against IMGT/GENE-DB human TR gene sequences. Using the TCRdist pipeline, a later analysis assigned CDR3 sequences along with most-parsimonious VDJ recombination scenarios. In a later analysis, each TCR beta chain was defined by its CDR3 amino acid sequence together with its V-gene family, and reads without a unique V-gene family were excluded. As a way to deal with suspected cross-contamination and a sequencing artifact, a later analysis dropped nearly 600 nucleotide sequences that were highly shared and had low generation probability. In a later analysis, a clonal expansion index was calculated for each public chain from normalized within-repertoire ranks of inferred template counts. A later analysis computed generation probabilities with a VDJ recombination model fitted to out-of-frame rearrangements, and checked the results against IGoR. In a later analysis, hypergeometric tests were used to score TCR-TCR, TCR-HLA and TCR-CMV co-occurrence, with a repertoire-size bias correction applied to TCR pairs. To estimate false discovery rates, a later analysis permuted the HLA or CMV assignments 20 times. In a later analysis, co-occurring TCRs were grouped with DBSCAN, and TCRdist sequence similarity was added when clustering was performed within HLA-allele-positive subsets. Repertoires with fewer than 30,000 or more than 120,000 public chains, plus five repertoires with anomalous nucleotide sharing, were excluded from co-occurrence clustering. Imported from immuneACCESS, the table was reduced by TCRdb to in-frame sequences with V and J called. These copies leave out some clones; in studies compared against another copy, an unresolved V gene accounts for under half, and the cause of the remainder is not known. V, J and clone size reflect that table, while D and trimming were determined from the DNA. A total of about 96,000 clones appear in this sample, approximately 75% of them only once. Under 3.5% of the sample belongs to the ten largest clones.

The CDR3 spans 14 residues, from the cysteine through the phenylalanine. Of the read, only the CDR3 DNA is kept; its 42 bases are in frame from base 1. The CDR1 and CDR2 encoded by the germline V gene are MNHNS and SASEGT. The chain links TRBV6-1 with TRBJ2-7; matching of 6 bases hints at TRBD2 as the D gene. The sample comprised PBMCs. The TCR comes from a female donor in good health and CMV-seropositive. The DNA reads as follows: TGTGCCAGCAGCGAAGTCGGCGGGAACTACGAGCAGTACTTC. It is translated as CASSEVGGNYEQYF.